Listed below are T cell receptor beta chains from one sample, sequenced in a study of CD4+ T cells in melanoma. Profiling relied on immunoSEQ multiplex PCR, and the TCRdb table lists in-frame clones only, not all of them. The sample lists 15,000 to 20,000 clones; over 75% were seen once. Specimen: cells from a culture (not recorded whether cultured in vitro). The origin of the receptors is a human donor with melanoma. CDR3s include the opening cysteine and the closing phenylalanine or tryptophan. The order of the fields is clone size, V gene, D gene, J gene, CDR3 protein, CDR3 DNA. A D gene is named only where the DNA matches it firmly. The size of a clone is reported for some rows only, either as once, few or many, or as a class for expanded clones.

>-|TRBV11-2|-|TRBJ2-6
CASSLVWSSGANVLTF
TGTGCCAGCAGCTTAGTATGGAGCTCTGGGGCCAACGTCCTGACTTTC
>-|TRBV7-9|-|TRBJ2-4
CASSLTGTAKNIQYF
TGTGCCAGCAGCTTGACCGGGACTGCCAAAAACATTCAGTACTTC
>once|TRBV4-2|-|TRBJ2-3
CASSQRTSTDTQYF
TGTGCCAGCAGCCAGCGGACTAGCACAGATACGCAGTATTTT
>-|TRBV6-1|TRBD2|TRBJ2-3
CASSATSGGTRTDTQYF
TGTGCCAGCAGTGCTACTAGCGGGGGGACTCGCACAGATACGCAGTATTTT
>-|TRBV5-8|-|TRBJ1-6
CASSTGDILGNSPLHF
TGTGCCAGCAGCACCGGGGACATCCTGGGGAATTCACCCCTCCACTTT
>-|TRBV19|TRBD2|TRBJ2-2
CASSIDILAGGGTGELFF
TGTGCCAGTAGTATAGACATCCTAGCGGGGGGTGGAACCGGGGAGCTGTTTTTT
>medium-sized|TRBV18|TRBD1|TRBJ2-2
CASSPAGQGSTGELFF
TGTGCCAGCTCACCAGCGGGACAGGGCTCCACCGGGGAGCTGTTTTTT
>-|TRBV18|-|TRBJ2-2
CASSPITDGELFF
TGTGCCAGCTCACCAATCACCGACGGGGAGCTGTTTTTT
>-|TRBV18|TRBD2|TRBJ2-3
CASSPIAGRYTDTQYF
TGTGCCAGCTCACCGATAGCGGGGCGCTACACAGATACGCAGTATTTT
>-|TRBV2|-|TRBJ2-5
CASSGGSEGGAETQYF
TGTGCCAGCAGTGGAGGTTCTGAAGGGGGGGCAGAGACCCAGTACTTC
>-|TRBV11-2|-|TRBJ1-5
CASSWPWGNQPQHF
TGTGCCAGCAGCTGGCCGTGGGGGAATCAGCCCCAGCATTTT
>-|TRBV4-2|TRBD2|TRBJ2-3
CASSPLLAGAGDTQYF
TGTGCCAGCAGCCCCCTCCTAGCGGGGGCGGGGGATACGCAGTATTTT
>-|TRBV7-9|-|TRBJ1-1
CASSLAFSNTEAFF
TGTGCCAGCAGCTTAGCTTTTAGTAACACTGAAGCTTTCTTT
>-|TRBV5-1|-|TRBJ1-2
CASSLDATGYTF
TGCGCCAGCAGCCTCGACGCTACTGGCTACACCTTC
>-|TRBV6-5|TRBD1|TRBJ1-2
CASSRDRAGLDGYTF
TGTGCCAGCAGCCGAGACAGGGCGGGATTAGATGGCTACACCTTC
>-|TRBV29-1|-|TRBJ1-2
CSVSPGSNYGYTF
TGCAGCGTCAGCCCGGGGTCTAACTATGGCTACACCTTC
>-|TRBV6-1|-|TRBJ1-2
CASEGGNNYGYTF
TGTGCCAGCGAGGGGGGTAATAACTATGGCTACACCTTC
>-|TRBV7-2|-|TRBJ2-3
CASSLLGPLDTDTQYF
TGTGCCAGCAGCCTACTGGGCCCTCTAGACACAGATACGCAGTATTTT
>-|TRBV25-1|TRBD1|TRBJ2-3
CASRPFGTGGYTDTQYF
TGTGCCAGCAGACCCTTCGGGACAGGGGGCTACACAGATACGCAGTATTTT
>-|TRBV18|TRBD1|TRBJ1-4
CASSPQRDRGNEKLFF
TGTGCCAGCTCACCCCAACGGGACAGGGGAAACGAAAAACTGTTTTTT
>-|TRBV5-5|-|TRBJ1-1
CASSWDRNTEAFF
TGTGCCAGCAGCTGGGACCGTAACACTGAAGCTTTCTTT
>-|TRBV30|-|TRBJ1-1
CAWSVQGNTEAFF
TGTGCCTGGAGTGTACAAGGGAACACTGAAGCTTTCTTT
>-|TRBV7-9|-|TRBJ2-6
CASSLESYNSGANVLTF
TGTGCCAGCAGCTTAGAGTCTTACAATTCTGGGGCCAACGTCCTGACTTTC
>-|TRBV18|TRBD1|TRBJ1-5
CASSPAWTGHNQPQHF
TGTGCCAGCTCACCAGCCTGGACAGGGCACAATCAGCCCCAGCATTTT
>-|TRBV6-1|-|TRBJ1-4
CASSERGSGGATNEKLFF
TGTGCCAGCAGTGAAAGGGGTTCCGGGGGGGCAACTAATGAAAAACTGTTTTTT
>-|TRBV6-5|-|TRBJ1-2
CASSSEGGYTF
TGTGCCAGCAGTTCGGAAGGTGGCTACACCTTC
>-|TRBV2|-|TRBJ1-4
CASSPRLGEKLFF
TGTGCCAGCAGTCCAAGACTGGGGGAAAAACTGTTTTTT
>-|TRBV18|-|TRBJ2-3
CASSGNREDTQYF
TGTGCCAGCTCAGGCAACAGGGAGGATACGCAGTATTTT
>few|TRBV5-1|-|TRBJ1-2
CASSWGQLDDYGYTF
TGCGCCAGCAGCTGGGGGCAGCTAGACGACTATGGCTACACCTTC
>few|TRBV18|-|TRBJ1-2
CASSPSIVRANYGYTF
TGTGCCAGCTCACCATCAATAGTGCGAGCTAACTATGGCTACACCTTC
>-|TRBV6-5|TRBD1|TRBJ2-7
CASSNRGSEQYF
TGTGCCAGCAGTAACAGGGGCAGCGAGCAGTACTTC
>few|TRBV5-4|TRBD2|TRBJ2-3
CASSATSGGSPDTQYF
TGTGCCAGCAGCGCCACTAGCGGGGGGTCCCCCGATACGCAGTATTTT
>few|TRBV6-1|-|TRBJ2-7
CASRKDSYEQYF
TGTGCCAGCAGAAAGGACTCCTACGAGCAGTACTTC
>-|TRBV5-1|-|TRBJ2-1
CASSTLRGYNEQFF
TGCGCCAGCAGCACCCTGCGGGGTTACAATGAGCAGTTCTTC
>once|TRBV7-6|-|TRBJ2-7
CASSSWGVYEQYF
TGTGCCAGCAGCTCCTGGGGGGTCTACGAGCAGTACTTC
>-|TRBV6-1|-|TRBJ1-6
CASTLRWDSPLHF
TGTGCCAGCACCCTAAGGTGGGATTCACCCCTCCACTTT
>-|TRBV5-4|TRBD1|TRBJ2-3
CASSYRGRSGTNTQYF
TGTGCCAGCAGCTACAGGGGGCGGTCGGGTACAAATACGCAGTATTTT
>-|TRBV9|-|TRBJ2-3
CASSAVALGGVTQYF
TGTGCCAGCAGCGCTGTAGCGCTAGGGGGGGTTACGCAGTATTTT
>few|TRBV5-1|-|TRBJ1-2
CASSLDSSYGYTF
TGCGCCAGCAGCTTGGACAGTAGCTATGGCTACACCTTC
>few|TRBV4-2|TRBD1|TRBJ2-2
CASSRRGQGITGELFF
TGTGCCAGCAGCCGAAGGGGGCAGGGAATCACCGGGGAGCTGTTTTTT
>-|TRBV19|-|TRBJ2-1
CASSIFRGSSYNEQFF
TGTGCCAGTAGTATTTTCCGGGGAAGCTCCTACAATGAGCAGTTCTTC
>-|TRBV5-1|-|TRBJ2-3
CASSVGRGDSWTDTQYF
TGCGCCAGCAGCGTGGGCAGAGGGGACTCTTGGACAGATACGCAGTATTTT
>-|TRBV7-9|-|TRBJ1-1
CASSGRQGNTEAFF
TGTGCCAGCAGCGGCAGGCAGGGGAACACTGAAGCTTTCTTT
>-|TRBV28|-|TRBJ2-7
CASSLYPQSVYEQYF
TGTGCCAGCAGTTTATACCCCCAGTCAGTCTACGAGCAGTACTTC
>-|TRBV6-6|-|TRBJ1-3
CASSPLGNTIYF
TGTGCCAGCAGCCCCCTTGGAAACACCATATATTTT
>-|TRBV11-2|-|TRBJ2-7
CASSPTRNEQYF
TGTGCCAGCAGCCCGACCAGGAACGAGCAGTACTTC
>-|TRBV5-1|-|TRBJ1-2
CASSLSIFGSADGYTF
TGCGCCAGCAGCTTGTCTATTTTCGGCAGCGCGGATGGCTACACCTTC
>few|TRBV6-6|-|TRBJ1-1
CASSPSNTEAFF
TGTGCCAGCAGTCCCTCTAACACTGAAGCTTTCTTT
>few|TRBV5-1|TRBD1|TRBJ1-4
CASSLQGSKEKLFF
TGCGCCAGCAGTTTACAGGGGAGTAAGGAAAAACTGTTTTTT
>-|TRBV11-2|TRBD1|TRBJ1-1
CASSFFRSRGRWTEAFF
TGTGCCAGCAGCTTCTTTCGGTCGAGGGGGCGTTGGACTGAAGCTTTCTTT
>-|TRBV7-9|-|TRBJ1-5
CASSPPGGQPQHF
TGTGCCAGCAGCCCCCCCGGTGGTCAGCCCCAGCATTTT
>-|TRBV5-1|-|TRBJ1-2
CASSQQDRYGYTF
TGCGCCAGCAGCCAACAGGACCGCTATGGCTACACCTTC
>-|TRBV5-1|TRBD1|TRBJ1-1
CASSPGQGPMNTEAFF
TGCGCCAGCAGCCCCGGACAGGGGCCTATGAACACTGAAGCTTTCTTT
>-|TRBV9|-|TRBJ1-1
CASSVGGRTEAFF
TGTGCCAGCAGCGTAGGGGGACGCACTGAAGCTTTCTTT